The present entry profiles one T cell receptor beta chain with its context. CDR3 length: 15 residues. Germline assignment: CDR1 MDHEN and CDR2 SYDVKM. V lost 4 bases to trimming and J lost 2 bases, with 12 bases between them. Original processing notes: Scientists estimated how many nucleated cells there were by amplifying reference gene primers. Sequenced by immunoSEQ multiplex PCR; TCRdb stores in-frame clones only, minus some. From that table come the V and J calls and clone size; the DNA was used to work out D and trimming. The table lists just under 95,000 clones, over 70% of them singletons, with roughly 8.6% in the top ten. The sample belongs to a study of blood T cell repertoires in COVID-19. Turning to the study itself: Both acute and convalescent COVID-19 samples were obtained from the United States, Italy and Spain.

The material sequenced was peripheral blood. The receptor comes from a man in his fifties or sixties who had recovered from COVID-19. The chain recombines TRBV28 with TRBJ1-5, with D perhaps matching TRBD1 (5 bases). For the CDR3, the DNA is TGTGCCAGCAGTTCGTCAGGGCCTGGCAATCAGCCCCAGCATTTT. Translated: CASSSSGPGNQPQHF.